This passage covers 15 T cell receptor beta chains from one sample sequenced in a study of cytomegalovirus exposure and HLA in healthy donors. Primers: 60 Vbeta forward and 13 Jbeta reverse. Assay: immunoSEQ multiplex PCR; the TCRdb copy retains only in-frame clones and omits some. The table records about 160,000 clones, approximately 76% of them present only once. Sequenced sample: PBMCs. The receptors shown here come from a female donor in good health and CMV-seronegative.

This clone was seen a handful of times. The J gene is TRBJ2-1, the V gene TRBV30; D is unclear. Trimming cost V 4 bases and J 0 bases, with 10 bases left between them. Germline V CDR1 and CDR2: GTSNPN, SVGIG (reference sequence). This CDR3 spans 14 amino acids. The DNA for the CDR3 is TGTGCCTGGAAATCTATGATCTCCTACAATGAGCAGTTCTTC. This codes for CAWKSMISYNEQFF.

This chain links TRBV27 with TRBJ1-6; D not certain. There are 13 residues in the CDR3. Trimming removed 6 bases at V and 5 bases at J, with 8 bases between. In germline, CDR1 is MNHEY, CDR2 SMNVEV (reference sequence). CDR3 coding DNA: TGTGCCAGCAGGGCCGAAAATAATTCACCCCTCCACTTT. The encoded protein is CASRAENNSPLHF.

V is TRBV13 and J is TRBJ1-2; 12 bases agree with TRBD1. CDR3 length: 15 residues. Germline CDR1 PRHDT, CDR2 FYEKMQ (reference sequence). Trimming cost V 4 bases and J 8 bases; bases outside gene matches: 8. CDR3 sequence reads: CASSWGQGAGRGYTF. The CDR3 region has the DNA TGTGCCAGCAGCTGGGGACAGGGGGCAGGACGGGGCTACACCTTC.

This chain connects TRBV5-4 to TRBJ2-7, with TRBD2 matching 9 bases. Germline CDR1 SGHNT, CDR2 YYREEE (reference sequence). This CDR3 has 19 residues. Trimming took 4 bases from V and 4 from J; bases not matched to a gene: 21. Here the CDR3 reads CASSRPSGVAGDPSYEQYF. The DNA for the CDR3 is TGTGCCAGCAGCCGCCCCTCGGGGGTAGCGGGGGATCCTAGTTACGAGCAGTACTTC.

CDR3 nucleotides: TGCGCCAGCAGTCGTGGACAGGGCGCTGAAGCTTTCTTT. Protein: CASSRGQGAEAFF. The chain recombines TRBV10-2 with TRBJ1-1; the match to TRBD1 covers 8 bases. After removal of 5 bases from V and 6 bases from J, the junction contained 5 bases not matched to a gene. Germline V lookup: CDR1 WSHSY, CDR2 SAAADI. CDR3 length: 13 amino acids.

The chain recombines TRBV7-7 with TRBJ2-3; perhaps TRBD2 as D (5 bases). In germline, CDR1 is SSHAT, CDR2 FNYEAQ (reference sequence). This CDR3 has 13 residues. V lost 2 bases and J 5 bases, leaving 8 bases between the germline ends. The CDR3, as DNA: TGTGCCAGCAGCTTATCCGGGGAAGATACGCAGTATTTT. This encodes CASSLSGEDTQYF. The entire variable domain, with the rest obtained from reference TRBV7-7 and TRBJ2-3, is as follows: GAGVSQSPRYKVTKRGQDVTLRCDPISSHATLYWYQQALGQGPEFLTYFNYEAQPDKSGLPSDRFSAERPEGSISTLTIQRTEQRDSAMYRCASSLSGEDTQYFGPGTRLTVL.

The chain has TRBV4-1 and TRBJ1-1; D is undetermined. The CDR3 totals 17 residues. CDR1 MGHRA and CDR2 YSYEKL come from the germline V gene. The ends were cut back, 0 bases at V and 0 bases at J, with 14 bases in the middle. CDR3 in DNA: TGCGCCAGCAGCCAAGATCAGGTTTCGGCCCTGAACACTGAAGCTTTCTTT. Protein: CASSQDQVSALNTEAFF.

This rearrangement joins TRBV9 to TRBJ2-7; tentatively, D is TRBD1 (5 bases). Trimming left V 0 bases short and J 7 bases short, with 14 bases between. The CDR3 consists of 14 residues. CDR1 SGDLS and CDR2 YYNGEE come from the germline V gene. The CDR3 nucleotides read TGTGCCAGCAGCGTAGGAGCCAGGGTGGAAGAGCAGTACTTC. As protein: CASSVGARVEEQYF.

The gene calls are TRBV25-1 and TRBJ1-2, with D perhaps matching TRBD1 (6 bases). Germline V gene sequence: CDR1 MGHDK, CDR2 SYGVNS. V was trimmed by 8 bases and J by 6 bases, leaving 13 bases between them. The CDR3 covers 12 residues. The CDR3: CASWQGFNGYTF. In DNA form, the CDR3 reads TGTGCCAGCTGGCAGGGGTTTAATGGCTACACCTTC.

The chain joins TRBV7-3 to TRBJ1-1; 11 nucleotides match TRBD1. Trimming at V came to 5 bases and at J to 5 bases, leaving 16 bases not matched to a gene. Per germline, CDR1 SGHTA and CDR2 FQGTGA. The CDR3 has 18 residues. The CDR3 DNA reads TGTGCCAGCAGCCCATCGGACAGGGGGCGCGTTGGTTGGACTGAAGCTTTCTTT. It yields the protein CASSPSDRGRVGWTEAFF.

Only a few counts were recorded for this clone. V gene TRBV7-2 combines with J gene TRBJ2-7, with 8 bases identical to TRBD2. Unmatched junction bases numbered 10, after V lost 5 bases and J lost 4 bases. CDR1 is SGHTA and CDR2 is FQGNSA in the germline V gene. This CDR3 is 15 amino acids long. CDR3 sequence reads: CASSPVSGSGYEQYF. Here the CDR3 DNA reads TGTGCCAGCAGCCCGGTAAGCGGGAGTGGTTACGAGCAGTACTTC.

The gene calls are TRBV2 and TRBJ1-3; the match to TRBD1 covers 9 bases. In germline, CDR1 is SNHLY, CDR2 FYNNEI. This CDR3 spans 14 amino acids. The CDR3 reads CATQGALGGNTIYF. CDR3 coding DNA: TGTGCAACACAGGGGGCGCTGGGAGGAAACACCATATATTTT.

The J gene is TRBJ2-1, the V gene TRBV29-1, with 13 bases identical to TRBD2. CDR1 SQVTM and CDR2 ANQGSEA come from the germline V gene. With V trimmed by 8 bases and J by 3 bases, 10 bases remained unmatched. CDR3 length: 16 amino acids. The CDR3 spells CSIERLAGGLYNEQFF. The CDR3 DNA sequence: TGCAGCATAGAGCGACTAGCGGGGGGACTCTACAATGAGCAGTTCTTC.

The CDR3: CASSVGGGLGAEQFF. In nucleotides, the CDR3 is TGTGCCAGCAGCGTGGGGGGGGGCTTGGGGGCTGAGCAGTTCTTC. The V call is TRBV9, the J call TRBJ2-1; perhaps TRBD2 as D (7 bases). Per germline, CDR1 SGDLS and CDR2 YYNGEE. This CDR3 region has 15 residues. V shed 2 bases and J shed 9 bases, with 18 bases lying between them.

The V gene is TRBV5-4, the J gene TRBJ2-7; TRBD2 matches at 14 bases. V shed 0 bases and J 6 bases; nucleotides not matched to a gene: 5. Germline loops: CDR1 SGHNT, CDR2 YYREEE (reference sequence). The CDR3 contains 16 residues. The DNA of the CDR3 is TGTGCCAGCAGCTTGGGGGGACTAGCGGGAGCTAGCGAGCAGTACTTC. This translates into CASSLGGLAGASEQYF.